The 26 T cell receptor beta chains below come from one sample, sequenced in a study of beta chain features in type 1 diabetes. Findings of the study overall: When Type 1 diabetes patients were examined, their TCRB CDR3s proved moderately but significantly shorter in all four CD4+ subsets.

The investigators reverse transcribed all of the isolated RNA, so they sequenced expressed TCRB transcripts. Data came from immunoSEQ multiplex PCR; TCRdb stores just in-frame clones and leaves some out. The table includes hundreds of thousands of clones, over 13% detected once. For these TCRs, the target antigens are not known. The source material was naive CD4+ T cells from blood. All receptors come from a man younger than 35 with type 1 diabetes.

A note on this clone: At the DNA level, this CDR3 is encoded by other sequences in the same sample as well. In nucleotides, the CDR3 is TGCGCCAGCAGCTTGGGACAGGGACAAGAGACCCAGTACTTC. Translating it yields CASSLGQGQETQYF. The chain uses TRBV5-1 and TRBJ2-5, with 7 bases lining up with TRBD1. CDR1 is SGHRS, CDR2 YFSETQ, per germline. V shed 0 bases, J shed 2 bases, and the junction held 1 base outside the gene matches. CDR3 length equals 14 residues.

The chain employs TRBV29-1 and TRBJ1-1; 8 positions match TRBD1. The V gene end was trimmed by 4 bases and the J gene end by 4 bases; junction bases not matched to a gene: 5. Germline assignment: CDR1 SQVTM and CDR2 ANQGSEA. The CDR3 spans 13 residues. CDR3 residues: CSVGQGRGTEAFF. The DNA of the CDR3 is TGCAGCGTTGGACAGGGGAGAGGCACTGAAGCTTTCTTT.

About this clone itself: Other DNA sequences in this specimen translate into the identical CDR3. This chain joins TRBV30 and TRBJ1-2; no definite D call. The CDR3 is made up of 11 amino acids. Trimming removed 3 bases at V and 5 bases at J, with 7 bases between. The V gene's germline CDR1 is GTSNPN and CDR2 SVGIG (reference sequence). The CDR3 region has the DNA TGTGCCTGGAGCGGAGGGTATGGCTACACCTTC. It translates to CAWSGGYGYTF.

In regard to this clone: Other DNA sequences in this specimen translate into the identical CDR3. The chain joins TRBV15 to TRBJ2-7; 11 bases match TRBD2. The CDR3 totals 16 residues. Germline lookup yields CDR1 LNHNV and CDR2 YYDKDF (reference sequence). The trim removed 1 base at V and 0 bases at J, leaving 2 bases unmatched. In DNA, the CDR3 is TGTGCCACCAGCAGAGGACTAGCGGGGAGCTCCTACGAGCAGTACTTC. This translates into CATSRGLAGSSYEQYF.

This clone was observed a handful of times. Other DNA sequences within the sample encode an identical CDR3. The rearrangement links TRBV30 to TRBJ1-5, with D perhaps matching TRBD1 (6 bases). V was pared by 2 bases and J by 3 bases, with 8 bases between. Germline V gene lookup returns CDR1 GTSNPN and CDR2 SVGIG (reference sequence). This CDR3 comprises 13 residues. The CDR3 spells CAWSRGDNQPQHF. The DNA of the CDR3 is TGTGCCTGGAGTAGGGGGGACAATCAGCCCCAGCATTTT.

The chain combines TRBV4-1 with TRBJ2-5, with 7 bases fitting TRBD2. CDR1 is MGHRA and CDR2 is YSYEKL in the germline V gene. The junction had 4 bases not matched to a gene; V was cut back by 4 bases and J by 5 bases. This CDR3 has 13 residues. The CDR3 sequence: CASSRLGGETQYF. The CDR3 DNA follows: TGCGCCAGCAGCCGCCTGGGAGGGGAGACCCAGTACTTC.

J is TRBJ1-2 and V is TRBV15; 9 nucleotides match TRBD1. The CDR3 covers 13 residues. With V trimmed by 5 bases and J by 2 bases, 0 bases remained unmatched. CDR1 LNHNV and CDR2 YYDKDF come from the germline V gene (reference sequence). CDR3 protein: CATSGTGNYGYTF. The CDR3 DNA sequence: TGTGCCACCAGCGGGACAGGGAACTATGGCTACACCTTC.

This clone has more than one count but fewer than ten. A junction boundary mismatches the germline segment, possibly from a read error. The rearrangement uses TRBV20-1 and TRBJ2-7; D possibly corresponds to TRBD1 (5 bases). Germline values: CDR1 DFQATT, CDR2 SNEGSKA (reference sequence). This CDR3 region has 11 residues. CDR3 coding DNA: TGCAGTGCGAGAGGACACCGCAAGCAGTACTTC. Encoded protein: CSARGHRKQYF.

The CDR3 here is CASSETSGRSSNTGELFF. The CDR3 coding sequence is TGTGCCAGCAGTGAAACTAGCGGGAGGTCCTCGAACACCGGGGAGCTGTTTTTT. This sequence joins TRBV25-1 and TRBJ2-2, with 12 bases matching TRBD2. V lost 2 bases, J lost 0 bases, and 4 bases stayed unmatched. The CDR3 is 18 residues long. CDR1 is MGHDK, CDR2 SYGVNS, per germline.

This clone was counted between two and nine times. Distinct nucleotide sequences in the sample also encode this CDR3. This sequence joins TRBV10-3 and TRBJ1-1; D is unclear. The ends were cut back, 8 bases at V and 0 bases at J, with 7 bases in the middle. The CDR3 sequence is 12 residues long. CDR1 and CDR2 (germline): ENHRY, SYGVKD. The CDR3 nucleotides are TGTGCCATCGGGCGGTTGAACACTGAAGCTTTCTTT. This encodes CAIGRLNTEAFF.

The V gene is TRBV7-2, the J gene TRBJ2-3, with D perhaps TRBD1 (6 bases). The CDR3 spans 15 residues. V was shortened by 0 bases and J by 6 bases, with 13 bases between the two germline ends. Germline V gene lookup returns CDR1 SGHTA and CDR2 FQGNSA. The CDR3 spells CASSLAVGATDTQYF. Written as DNA, the CDR3 is TGTGCCAGCAGCTTAGCCGTGGGGGCAACGGATACGCAGTATTTT.

V usage is TRBV29-1 and J usage is TRBJ2-1; 15 bases match TRBD2. V dropped 7 bases and J dropped 9; count of bases not matched to a gene: 7. The CDR3 is 14 amino acids. Per the germline V gene, CDR1 is SQVTM and CDR2 is ANQGSEA. CDR3 sequence: CSGRTSGRAGEQFF. CDR3 sequence (DNA): TGCAGCGGTAGGACTAGCGGGAGGGCCGGTGAGCAGTTCTTC.

This CDR3 is CASSVLPLSGYGYTF. For the CDR3, the DNA is TGTGCCAGCAGTGTATTACCCCTGAGTGGCTATGGCTACACCTTC. The genes are TRBV2 and TRBJ1-2, with no clear D. Germline V gives CDR1 SNHLY, CDR2 FYNNEI. This CDR3 comprises 15 residues. V was trimmed by 4 bases and J by 4 bases, leaving 16 bases between them.

This clone was observed a handful of times. The V gene is TRBV27, the J gene TRBJ2-3; D remains unclear. Per germline, CDR1 MNHEY and CDR2 SMNVEV (reference sequence). The CDR3 length is 15 residues. V was pared by 2 bases and J by 0 bases, with 9 bases between. The CDR3 sequence is CASSLKERSTDTQYF. In DNA form, the CDR3 reads TGTGCCAGCAGTTTAAAGGAGCGAAGCACAGATACGCAGTATTTT.

This clone has just a few counts. V is TRBV30 and J is TRBJ2-1; TRBD2 is a possible D gene (6 bases). This CDR3 is built from 12 residues. Germline V gene lookup returns CDR1 GTSNPN and CDR2 SVGIG (reference sequence). Trimming took off 5 bases at V and 12 bases at J, with 17 bases between the two ends. The CDR3: CAWSHGGMRQFF. In nucleotides, the CDR3 is TGTGCCTGGTCCCACGGGGGTATGCGGCAGTTCTTC.

This chain links TRBV9 with TRBJ2-1; 7 nucleotides agree with TRBD2. The germline V gene encodes CDR1 SGDLS and CDR2 YYNGEE. The V gene end was trimmed by 0 bases and the J gene end by 8 bases; junction bases not matched to a gene: 11. This CDR3 contains 16 residues. This chain's CDR3 is CASSVAPPRELDEQFF. CDR3 sequence (DNA): TGTGCCAGCAGCGTAGCTCCACCGCGGGAGCTCGATGAGCAGTTCTTC.

The chain is built from TRBV6-5 and TRBJ1-4, with 8 bases matching TRBD1. The CDR3 sequence is 15 residues long. The J segment lost 7 bases and the V segment lost 0 bases, leaving 4 bases of the junction unmatched. CDR1 is MNHEY, CDR2 SVGAGI, per germline. CDR3 in amino acids: CASSYSGQGAEKLFF. CDR3 sequence (DNA): TGTGCCAGCAGTTACTCCGGGCAGGGGGCTGAAAAACTGTTTTTT.

CDR3 nucleotide sequence: TGTGCCAGCAGCTTCCCGTGGCCCGGACTTCGCACAGATACGCAGTATTTT. It specifies CASSFPWPGLRTDTQYF. The genes are TRBV12-1 and TRBJ2-3; the tabulated D call, TRBD2, remains unverified against the DNA. TRBV12-1 is noted as a pseudogene. This CDR3 has 17 residues.

V gene TRBV4-3 combines with J gene TRBJ2-3, with TRBD2 matching over 9 bases. CDR1 and CDR2 (germline): LGHNA, YSLEER. V dropped 1 base and J dropped 6; count of bases not matched to a gene: 8. There are 16 residues in the CDR3. The CDR3 spells CASSQGAGGRSDTQYF. DNA for the CDR3: TGCGCCAGCAGCCAAGGGGCGGGGGGGAGGTCGGATACGCAGTATTTT.

The rearrangement uses TRBV7-2 and TRBJ2-5; no definite D call. Deletions cut 6 bases from V and 3 bases from J, with 11 bases between. CDR3 length equals 13 residues. Germline V gives CDR1 SGHTA, CDR2 FQGNSA. In DNA form, the CDR3 reads TGTGCCAGCAGGCCTGGACCCGAAGAGACCCAGTACTTC. Its translation is CASRPGPEETQYF.

The V and J genes are TRBV9 and TRBJ1-6, with D unresolved. V lost 0 bases, J lost 6 bases, and 10 bases lay in between. There are 15 residues in the CDR3. Looked up from germline, CDR1 is SGDLS and CDR2 is YYNGEE. Here the CDR3 reads CASSVEFRGNSPLHF. CDR3 nucleotide sequence: TGTGCCAGCAGCGTAGAGTTTCGGGGTAATTCACCCCTCCACTTT.

CDR3 sequence (DNA): TGTGCCAGCAGCCTGGGGGTTGCCTACAATGAGCAGTTCTTC. It specifies CASSLGVAYNEQFF. The chain has TRBV6-5 and TRBJ2-1; D is tentatively TRBD1 or TRBD2 (5 bases each). V lost 6 bases and J 2 bases, leaving 11 bases between the germline ends. The germline gives CDR1 MNHEY, CDR2 SVGAGI. The CDR3 covers 14 residues.

This sequence joins TRBV14 and TRBJ2-6; 10 bases match TRBD1. CDR1 and CDR2 (germline): SGHDN, FVKESK. The CDR3 consists of 19 residues. V shed 5 bases and J 2 bases; nucleotides not matched to a gene: 12. The CDR3 coding sequence is TGTGCCAGCAGCAAAAGCAGACCGGGACAGGGGACTGGGGCCAACGTCCTGACTTTC. Its translation is CASSKSRPGQGTGANVLTF.

This clone was observed a handful of times. The chain combines TRBV9 with TRBJ2-5, with 8 nucleotides matching TRBD1. Germline values: CDR1 SGDLS, CDR2 YYNGEE. Unmatched junction bases numbered 8, after V lost 3 bases and J lost 4 bases. This CDR3 region has 15 residues. The CDR3 DNA reads as TGTGCCAGCAGCGCAAATGCACAGGGGGGAGAGACCCAGTACTTC. It codes for CASSANAQGGETQYF.

This clone was detected a few times. The chain couples TRBV30 to TRBJ1-2, with no clear D. V dropped 2 bases and J dropped 5 bases, with 12 bases sitting between them. Germline V lookup: CDR1 GTSNPN, CDR2 SVGIG (reference sequence). The CDR3 runs 13 residues. In DNA form, the CDR3 reads TGTGCCTGGAGTAGGCAAGAGGGATATGGCTACACCTTC. This translates into CAWSRQEGYGYTF.

This chain links TRBV30 with TRBJ2-5; 7 bases align to TRBD1. The J call is doubtful: the DNA matches TRBJ2-7 better. This CDR3 has 13 residues. Germline values: CDR1 GTSNPN, CDR2 SVGIG (reference sequence). The CDR3 protein is CAWSVRGLYEQYF. The CDR3 nucleotides read TGTGCCTGGAGTGTAAGGGGGCTCTACGAGCAGTACTTC.